These 4 T cell receptor beta chains were sequenced from one sample in a study of T cell clusters in autoimmune cytopenias. One tube held mixed TRB-A and TRB-B primer pools for touch-down PCR. One entry per CDR3 protein, without DNA, is what TCRdb gives after re-calling the multiplex PCR reads. In total, the table holds over 2,000 distinct CDR3 sequences. TRB was amplified from about 270 ng of peripheral blood genomic DNA per sample. These data were also filed under a second study, of T cell repertoires in aging, cancer and after chemotherapy.

The sample taken for sequencing was peripheral blood. The receptor set was obtained from a human donor in good health.

This chain joins TRBV28 and TRBJ1-5; the D call from TCRdb, TRBD1, cannot be confirmed without DNA. This CDR3 contains 16 residues. Germline assignment: CDR1 MDHEN and CDR2 SYDVKM. CDR3 protein: CASSLWGQKANQPQHF. The full variable domain, its missing parts supplied by reference TRBV28 and TRBJ1-5, is DVKVTQSSRYLVKRTGEKVFLECVQDMDHENMFWYRQDPGLGLRLIYFSYDVKMKEKGDIPEGYSVSREKKERFSLILESASTNQTSMYLCASSLWGQKANQPQHFGDGTRLSIL.

This clonotype registers medium-sized by frequency. V is TRBV7-9 and J is TRBJ1-2; with no DNA, the TCRdb D assignment of TRBD1 cannot be verified. The CDR3 has 13 amino acids. The V gene's germline CDR1 is SEHNR and CDR2 FQNEAQ (reference sequence). The CDR3 spells CASSHTGGDGYTF.

In terms of frequency, this clonotype is large. The CDR3 loop is CASSIEGFSYNEQFF. This rearrangement joins TRBV19 to TRBJ2-1. CDR3 size: 15 residues. The V gene's germline CDR1 is LNHDA and CDR2 SQIVND (reference sequence).

In terms of frequency, this clonotype is medium-sized. V and J are TRBV19 and TRBJ1-4. The CDR3 extends over 17 amino acids. Germline V gene lookup returns CDR1 LNHDA and CDR2 SQIVND (reference sequence). The CDR3 loop is CASSKVVSLATNEKLFF.